This TCR beta chain was recovered during a study of blood T cell repertoires in COVID-19. Study details: Some COVID-19 samples were acute and others convalescent; all came from the United States, Italy and Spain. PBMCs, B-cell-depleted T cells, or T cells provided the cDNA or gDNA that made up the material.

Authors' methods: Nucleated cell number was recorded as an estimate derived from reference gene primer amplification. TCRdb keeps only in-frame clones here, not all; method: immunoSEQ multiplex PCR. The V and J calls and clone size are taken from that table; D and trimming were inferred from the DNA. The top ten hold around 1.1% of the sample, which has some 99,000 clones, about 87% seen once. The CDR3 has 15 residues. Only one count was recorded for this clone. This sequence joins TRBV12-2 and TRBJ2-1; the table's D call, TRBD2, was not checked against the DNA. TRBV12-2 is termed a pseudogene. The sequence was obtained from a human donor in a cohort sampled during active COVID-19. What was sequenced was peripheral blood. CDR3 bases: TGTGCAAGTCGCTTAGCGCTTCGGGGTTACAATGAGCAGTTCTTC. Protein: CASRLALRGYNEQFF.